This T cell receptor beta chain was captured in a study of PD-1 blockade in classical Hodgkin lymphoma. Sequenced by immunoSEQ multiplex PCR; TCRdb stores in-frame clones only, minus some. Counted here are 25,000 to 35,000 clones, 55% to 75% occurring once; the ten biggest clones make up roughly 15%. Germline CDR1 is SGHRS and CDR2 is YFSETQ. The trim removed 5 bases at V and 2 bases at J, leaving 3 bases unmatched. This CDR3 has 15 amino acids. Every patient had relapsed following autologous stem cell transplantation, and cohorts differed in brentuximab vedotin exposure. The gene calls are TRBV5-1 and TRBJ2-5, with 13 bases lining up with TRBD2. This material consisted of peripheral blood mononuclear cells (PBMCs), taken before the second cycle of nivolumab. This sequence was found in a human donor with classical Hodgkin lymphoma. CDR3 protein: CASSGLAGEQETQYF. The CDR3 DNA reads TGCGCCAGCAGTGGACTAGCGGGGGAACAAGAGACCCAGTACTTC.